This T cell receptor (beta chain) was profiled in a study of CD8 T cells in Susac syndrome. About the study: Intravenous immunoglobulin alone or corticosteroids were being given to patients with Susac syndrome at blood draw, unless they were therapy-naive.

A note on this clonotype: Its antigen remains unknown.

CDR1 and CDR2 (germline): GTSNPN, SVGIG (reference sequence). The CDR3 has 14 amino acids. Germline trimming cut 4 bases from V and 5 bases from J; bases unmatched to any gene: 8. TEMRA cells were enriched by FACS, and CD4+ and CD8+ T cells were negatively isolated. Study-level findings and limits: The study conceded that its TCR sequencing and HLA analysis involved relatively few individuals.

cDNA came from around 0.54 to 1 ug RNA primed by random hexamers. TCR beta CDR3 was amplified by immunoSEQ covering 54 Vbeta and 13 Jbeta. TCRdb reanalysed the immunoSEQ multiplex PCR reads using MiXCR and keeps one entry per CDR3 protein. Counted here are 150,000 to 200,000 distinct CDR3 sequences, more than 85% occurring once; the ten biggest clones make up 0.087%. The chain joins TRBV30 to TRBJ2-3; 8 nucleotides agree with TRBD1. This clonotype was obtained from a human donor with Susac syndrome. Material: CD4+ T cells from PBMCs. As DNA, the CDR3 is TGTGCCTGGACAGACAGGGGATGGGGAGATACGCAGTATTTT. Protein sequence: CAWTDRGWGDTQYF.